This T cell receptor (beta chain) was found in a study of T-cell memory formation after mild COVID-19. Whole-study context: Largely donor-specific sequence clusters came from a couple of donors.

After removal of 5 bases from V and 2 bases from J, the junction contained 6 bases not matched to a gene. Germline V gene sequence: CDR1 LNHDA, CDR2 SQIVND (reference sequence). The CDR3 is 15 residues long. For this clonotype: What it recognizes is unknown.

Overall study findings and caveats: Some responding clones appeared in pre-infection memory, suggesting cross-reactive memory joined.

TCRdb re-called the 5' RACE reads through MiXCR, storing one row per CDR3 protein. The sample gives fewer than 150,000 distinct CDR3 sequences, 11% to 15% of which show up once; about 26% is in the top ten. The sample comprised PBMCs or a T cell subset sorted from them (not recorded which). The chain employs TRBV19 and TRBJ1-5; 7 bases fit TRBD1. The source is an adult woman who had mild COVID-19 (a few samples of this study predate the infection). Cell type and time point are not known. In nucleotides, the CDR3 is TGTGCCAGTAGTTCAACCGGGACAGGCAATCAGCCCCAGCATTTT. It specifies CASSSTGTGNQPQHF. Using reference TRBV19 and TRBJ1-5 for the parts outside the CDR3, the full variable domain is DGGITQSPKYLFRKEGQNVTLSCEQNLNHDAMYWYRQDPGQGLRLIYYSQIVNDFQKGDIAEGYSVSREKKESFPLTVTSAQKNPTAFYLCASSSTGTGNQPQHFGDGTRLSIL.